These 9 T cell receptor beta chains were all obtained from the same sample, sequenced in a study of long-term antiretroviral therapy in people with HIV. An immunoSEQ assay, version v3.0, was performed at survey level. TCRdb's copy holds only in-frame clones and misses some; the assay was immunoSEQ multiplex PCR. The profile shows around 19,000 clones, approximately 85% of them singletons. The source material was unsorted PBMCs, sampled at the start of antiretroviral therapy. These receptors all come from a man younger than 40 with HIV.

The chain recombines TRBV6-6 with TRBJ2-7; the match to TRBD1 covers 9 bases. Looked up from germline, CDR1 is MNHNY and CDR2 is SVGAGI (reference sequence). J was trimmed by 5 bases and V by 5 bases; bases with no gene match: 7. The CDR3 consists of 14 residues. This CDR3 is CASSPGTGLNEQYF. In DNA, the CDR3 is TGTGCCAGCAGTCCCGGGACAGGGCTCAACGAGCAGTACTTC.

The sample holds one count of this clone. The gene calls are TRBV6-5 and TRBJ2-1; D remains ambiguous. Trimming shortened V by 2 bases and J by 0 bases, and 8 bases separated the two germline ends. CDR3 length equals 15 residues. Germline V CDR1 and CDR2: MNHEY, SVGAGI. CDR3 nucleotide sequence: TGTGCCAGCAGTTACGTTAGTAGCTCCTACAATGAGCAGTTCTTC. It encodes CASSYVSSSYNEQFF.

The chain links TRBV10-1 to TRBJ2-1; 9 bases align to TRBD2. CDR1 WNHNN and CDR2 SYGVQD come from the germline V gene (reference sequence). The length of the CDR3 is 17 residues. V lost 3 bases to trimming and J lost 5 bases; unmatched junction nucleotides: 11. The CDR3 reads CASSDSGSPTSNNEQFF. CDR3 in DNA: TGCGCCAGCAGTGATAGCGGGAGCCCTACATCTAACAATGAGCAGTTCTTC.

The gene calls are TRBV28 and TRBJ2-7; D not certain. Trimming pared 2 bases from V and 6 bases from J, leaving 20 bases between. CDR3 length: 16 amino acids. Germline CDR1 is MDHEN and CDR2 is SYDVKM. This CDR3 is CASSLLPGPPGGEQYF. As DNA, the CDR3 is TGTGCCAGCAGTTTACTCCCCGGTCCTCCGGGTGGCGAGCAGTACTTC.

The chain has TRBV18 and TRBJ1-2; TRBD1 aligns across 9 bases. CDR1 and CDR2 from the germline V gene are KGHSH and LQKENI. V was clipped by 3 bases and J by 0 bases; unmatched bases: 8. This CDR3 spans 17 amino acids. In nucleotides, the CDR3 is TGTGCCAGCTCACCGACAGGGGGTACAATTTCTAACTATGGCTACACCTTC. It is translated as CASSPTGGTISNYGYTF.

The chain carries TRBV29-1 and TRBJ1-5; D is ambiguous. Looked up from germline, CDR1 is SQVTM and CDR2 is ANQGSEA. Trimming cost V 4 bases and J 7 bases, with 5 bases left between them. This CDR3 has 10 residues. CDR3 bases: TGCAGCGTTGCAGCCCAGCCCCAGCATTTT. Translating it yields CSVAAQPQHF.

The gene calls are TRBV4-3 and TRBJ1-2; D might be TRBD1 (5 bases). V was shortened by 1 base and J by 6 bases, with 12 bases between the two germline ends. CDR3 length: 14 amino acids. Germline-derived CDR1 and CDR2 are LGHNA and YSLEER. CDR3 DNA: TGCGCCAGCAGCCAAGGGGGCAAGGTGGATGGCTACACCTTC. It codes for CASSQGGKVDGYTF.

This sequence joins TRBV5-4 and TRBJ2-5, with a tentative D call TRBD2 (6 bases). CDR1 is SGHNT, CDR2 YYREEE, per germline (reference sequence). V lost 3 bases and J 5 bases, leaving 11 bases between the germline ends. The CDR3 covers 13 residues. The CDR3 DNA reads as TGTGCCAGCAGCTGGGACTCGCGGGAGACCCAGTACTTC. Protein: CASSWDSRETQYF.

V usage is TRBV5-8 and J usage is TRBJ2-7, with D unresolved. The germline V gene encodes CDR1 SGHTS and CDR2 YDEGEE. The ends were cut back, 2 bases at V and 3 bases at J, with 6 bases in the middle. CDR3 length: 12 amino acids. The CDR3 here is CASSFSSYEQYF. The DNA of the CDR3 is TGTGCCAGCAGCTTCTCCAGCTACGAGCAGTACTTC.